The rows below give T cell receptor beta chains drawn from one sample of a study of blood T cell repertoires in COVID-19. Libraries were prepared by immunoSEQ multiplex PCR; TCRdb keeps only in-frame clonotypes and omits some of them. This table has roughly 300,000 clones, 90% to 95% appearing once. The source material was peripheral blood. The receptors here all came from a woman in her thirties with COVID-19, enrolled during active disease. Each CDR3 is given with its conserved first and last residue. The D gene is left open where the match is weak. Clone size, where shown, is once, few, many, or a class for clones that have expanded.

TRBJ1-3,TRBV7-6,NA,NA,TGTGCCAGCAGCTTGGGGGCAGGGGAACCTGGAAACACCATATATTTT,CASSLGAGEPGNTIYF
TRBJ2-7,TRBV4-1,NA,TRBD1,TGCGCCAGCAGCCAAGAATGGTGGGACAGGGCAAACGAGCAGTACTTC,CASSQEWWDRANEQYF
TRBJ2-1,TRBV29-1,NA,TRBD2,TGCAGCGTTGGCCCCGGGACTAGCGATAATGAGCAGTTCTTC,CSVGPGTSDNEQFF
TRBJ1-3,TRBV18,NA,NA,TGTGCCAGCTCATCAGGGACTAGAAACACCATATATTTT,CASSSGTRNTIYF
TRBJ2-7,TRBV11-2,few,TRBD1,TGTGCCAGCAGCTCCCTCAGGGGGCGCAAGAGGAACGAGCAGTACTTC,CASSSLRGRKRNEQYF
TRBJ2-1,TRBV30,NA,NA,TGTGCCTTCCTACCGGGACTCAATGAGCAGTTCTTC,CAFLPGLNEQFF
TRBJ1-4,TRBV7-2,NA,NA,TGTGCCAGCAGCTTAGAGACCCCAAGCGGAAAACTGTTTTTT,CASSLETPSGKLFF
TRBJ2-3,TRBV24-1,few,TRBD2,TGTGCCACCAGTGGTGGCGGGAGGAAGACAGATACGCAGTATTTT,CATSGGGRKTDTQYF
TRBJ2-5,TRBV24-1,NA,NA,TGTGCCACCAGTGATGGACAGTTAGAGACCCAGTACTTC,CATSDGQLETQYF
TRBJ2-7,TRBV15,NA,TRBD1,TGTGCCACCAGCAGAGATCCAGGGGGTAACTACGAGCAGTACTTC,CATSRDPGGNYEQYF
TRBJ2-1,TRBV29-1,NA,TRBD1,TGCAGCGCAGGACAGGGGGGACAGTTCTTC,CSAGQGGQFF
TRBJ1-4,TRBV5-4,NA,TRBD1,TGTGCCAGCAGCTCAAAACAGGGGCATACTAATGAAAAACTGTTTTTT,CASSSKQGHTNEKLFF
TRBJ2-2,TRBV30,NA,NA,TGTGCCCTCGGACAAACCGGGGAGCTGTTTTTT,CALGQTGELFF
TRBJ1-2,TRBV27,NA,NA,TGTGCCAGCGGCGTACTGGGGGGGCGTCCCTATGGCTACACCTTC,CASGVLGGRPYGYTF
TRBJ2-1,TRBV30,once,TRBD1,TGTGCCTGGAGTGGGACAGGGGGCTCCTACAATGAGCAGTTCTTC,CAWSGTGGSYNEQFF
TRBJ1-1,TRBV2,once,NA,TGTGCCAGCAGCGGACACATGAACACTGAAGCTTTCTTT,CASSGHMNTEAFF
TRBJ2-1,TRBV7-6,NA,NA,TGTGCCAGCATTTCTTTCTACAATGAGCAGTTCTTC,CASISFYNEQFF
TRBJ1-1,TRBV19,NA,TRBD1,TGTGCCAGTAGTATAGAAGACAGGGAATACGCTGAAGCTTTCTTT,CASSIEDREYAEAFF
TRBJ2-7,TRBV28,once,TRBD2,TGTGCCAGCAGTTTAGGGACTAGCGCACCCTACGAGCAGTACTTC,CASSLGTSAPYEQYF
TRBJ1-6,TRBV19,NA,NA,TGTGCCAGTAGACCACAGGGAAGTTCACCCCTCCACTTT,CASRPQGSSPLHF
TRBJ1-2,TRBV12-3/TRBV12-4,NA,NA,TGTGCCAGCAGTGCAGGCCTCAACTATGGCTACACCTTC,CASSAGLNYGYTF
TRBJ2-2,TRBV28,NA,TRBD1,TGTGCCAGCAGCCCCGGGGACAGGGGGACCGGGGAGCTGTTTTTT,CASSPGDRGTGELFF
TRBJ2-7,TRBV28,NA,TRBD1,TGTGCCAGCAGGGGCCCCGGACAGGGCTACAACGAGCAGTACTTC,CASRGPGQGYNEQYF
TRBJ2-7,TRBV3-1/TRBV3-2,NA,TRBD2,TGTGCCAGCAGCCAAGATTATGTTAGCGGGAGGGCCGGTGAGCAGTACTTC,CASSQDYVSGRAGEQYF
TRBJ1-4,TRBV6-5,NA,NA,TGTGCCAGCAGTTCCTACCCGTACCTTAATGAAAAACTGTTTTTT,CASSSYPYLNEKLFF
TRBJ1-1,TRBV4-2,NA,NA,TGTGCCAGCAGCCAAGTGAGGGTCACTGAAGCTTTCTTT,CASSQVRVTEAFF
TRBJ2-7,TRBV27,NA,NA,TGTGCCAGCAGTTCCACTAACCGGGACTACGAGCAGTACTTC,CASSSTNRDYEQYF
TRBJ1-3,TRBV9,NA,TRBD1,TGTGCCAGCAGCGCGCCGCTCACAGGGGGAAGTACGGACACCATATATTTT,CASSAPLTGGSTDTIYF
TRBJ1-2,TRBV27,NA,TRBD1,TGTGCCAGCAGTTTCTCGGACAGGGGGTATGGCTACACCTTC,CASSFSDRGYGYTF
TRBJ2-2,TRBV3-1/TRBV3-2,NA,TRBD2,TGTGCCAGCAGCCCAAAGGGACTATTGGCGGCCGGGGAGCTGTTTTTT,CASSPKGLLAAGELFF
TRBJ1-1,TRBV2,NA,NA,TGTGCCAGCAGTGGGGGGGGGACGTTGAACACTGAAGCTTTCTTT,CASSGGGTLNTEAFF
TRBJ2-1,TRBV24-1,NA,NA,TGTGCCACCAGTCGTAGCGGCTCCTACAATGAGCAGTTCTTC,CATSRSGSYNEQFF
TRBJ1-3,TRBV29-1,NA,NA,TGCAGCGTTGGGGCCGAGAGCGGCTCTGGAAACACCATATATTTT,CSVGAESGSGNTIYF
TRBJ2-7,TRBV29-1,NA,NA,TGCAGCGTTCGGGGAAAACTTGCCTACGAGCAGTACTTC,CSVRGKLAYEQYF
TRBJ2-1,TRBV6-6,NA,TRBD2,TGTGCCAGCAGTTACTCGCAGTCTAGCGGGAGGGATGAGCAGTTCTTC,CASSYSQSSGRDEQFF
TRBJ2-1,TRBV27,NA,TRBD2,TGTGCCAGCAGTTTAACTAGCGGGGGGTACAATGAGCAGTTCTTC,CASSLTSGGYNEQFF
TRBJ1-1,TRBV19,NA,TRBD1,TGTGCCAGTAGTCAGGGGGGGAACACTGAAGCTTTCTTT,CASSQGGNTEAFF
TRBJ1-5,TRBV6-1,NA,TRBD1,TGTGCCAGCAGTGAAGGCCGGGACAGGGAGTATAGCAATCAGCCCCAGCATTTT,CASSEGRDREYSNQPQHF
TRBJ1-5,TRBV27,NA,NA,TGTGCCAGCAGTTGCGGACAGCCCCAGCATTTT,CASSCGQPQHF